This T cell receptor (beta chain) was recovered during a study of blood T cell repertoires in COVID-19. Original handling: Estimated nucleated cell counts came from reference gene primer amplification. Sequencing was performed with immunoSEQ multiplex PCR; in TCRdb, only in-frame clones are kept and a portion is missing. That table furnishes V, J and clone size, whereas the DNA furnished D and trimming. The table has roughly 67,000 clones, less than 90% seen once. This CDR3 contains 14 residues. Deletions cut 1 base from V and 5 bases from J, with 12 bases between. Germline V CDR1 and CDR2: SGHNT, YYREEE (reference sequence).

This clonotype was sampled from a man in his forties or fifties with active COVID-19. Sequenced: peripheral blood. The rearrangement uses TRBV5-4 and TRBJ2-5; D ambiguous. CDR3 DNA sequence: TGTGCCAGCAGCTTGTACGGTCTGGAGGAGACCCAGTACTTC. It is translated as CASSLYGLEETQYF.